This TCR beta chain appears in the sequencing data of a study of shared T cell receptors in the human thymus. Only in-frame clones appear in the TCRdb table, and some are missing; sequencing was by immunoSEQ multiplex PCR. The sample includes under 850,000 clones, around nine tenths of them seen just once. CDR1 and CDR2 (germline): WSHSY, SAAADI. The CDR3 runs to 16 residues. The germline V and J ends were trimmed by 0 bases and 2 bases, with 14 bases remaining between them. These data also featured in a second study, about human thymus T cells. From that study: Resected material from corrective heart surgery provided the thymus tissue analysed. Thymic and blood repertoires showed apparently biased V and J gene usage. Thymic repertoires from unrelated individuals overlapped highly, related research reported.

What was sequenced was thymocytes. The J gene is TRBJ2-7, the V gene TRBV10-2, with D possibly being TRBD1 (6 bases). The source is a boy less than two years old with a congenital heart defect. CDR3 in amino acids: CASSESGAGVPYEQYF. CDR3 bases: TGCGCCAGCAGTGAGTCAGGGGCAGGGGTTCCCTACGAGCAGTACTTC.